The sequence of this T cell receptor beta chain was determined in a study of cytomegalovirus exposure and HLA in healthy donors. Across the whole study: Out of about 190 million T cells, an earlier analysis found about 100 million unique TCR beta sequences in total.

Study conclusions and caveats: A later analysis linked a missense variant in DCLRE1C to the trimming of TCR beta V and J genes. With DRB1 most and HLA-C fewest, TCR association rates differed between HLA loci in a later analysis.

Trimming shortened V by 6 bases and J by 5 bases, and 17 bases separated the two germline ends. CDR3 size: 14 residues. Germline V CDR1 and CDR2: SGDLS, YYNGEE. Amplification used 60 Vbeta primers and 13 Jbeta primers. Data came from immunoSEQ multiplex PCR; TCRdb stores just in-frame clones and leaves some out. The profile shows about 140,000 clones, roughly 75% of them singletons. Regarding this clone: Its antigen is not identified.

The source material was PBMCs. The rearrangement links TRBV9 to TRBJ1-2; D is ambiguous. This clonotype was sampled from a man in his forties in good health and CMV-seronegative. In DNA form, the CDR3 reads TGTGCCAGCACTTCCCCTAGGCTATTGTATGGCTACACCTTC. It specifies CASTSPRLLYGYTF.